This is a list of T cell receptor beta chains from one sample in a study of T cell changes during pregnancy in multiple sclerosis. Repertoires were generated with immunoSEQ multiplex PCR, while TCRdb's copy carries only in-frame clones and drops some. The sample has 40,000 to 60,000 clones, around 90% seen once; the top ten hold roughly 0.47%. The sequenced sample was CD4+ T cells from peripheral blood mononuclear cells, obtained in the third trimester of pregnancy. The receptors here all came from a female donor with multiple sclerosis, enrolled in a pregnancy study. Each CDR3 is given with its conserved first and last residue. The order of the fields is J gene, D gene, V gene, clone size, CDR3 protein, CDR3 DNA. A D gene is named only where the DNA matches it firmly. Size is omitted from some rows. Given values are once, few, many or a class for expanded clones.

>TRBJ2-3|.|TRBV25-1|.
CASSDPLALLNADTQYF
TGTGCCAGCAGTGATCCACTAGCCCTTCTAAACGCAGATACGCAGTATTTT
>TRBJ1-1|.|TRBV15|.
CATSRWGLSVLGHMNTEAFF
TGTGCCACCAGCAGGTGGGGGCTTAGTGTTTTGGGACATATGAACACTGAAGCTTTCTTT
>TRBJ1-2|TRBD1|TRBV18|.
CASSPYRDRGTF
TGTGCCAGCTCACCATACCGGGACAGGGGCACCTTC
>TRBJ2-1|.|TRBV19|.
CASRVLNEQFF
TGTGCCAGTAGAGTCCTAAATGAGCAGTTCTTC
>TRBJ2-2|TRBD2|TRBV7-3|.
CASSLWTSGNTGELFF
TGTGCCAGCAGCTTATGGACTAGCGGGAACACCGGGGAGCTGTTTTTT
>TRBJ1-3|.|TRBV27|.
CASRTGKAGNTIYF
TGTGCCTCACGAACAGGGAAGGCTGGAAACACCATATATTTT
>TRBJ1-5|.|TRBV5-1|.
CASSLGGGDQPQHF
TGCGCCAGCAGCTTGGGAGGGGGGGATCAGCCCCAGCATTTT
>TRBJ2-1|TRBD1|TRBV5-5|.
CASSPRGTGGNEQFF
TGTGCCAGCAGTCCCCGGGGGACAGGGGGGAATGAGCAGTTCTTC
>TRBJ2-5|TRBD2|TRBV10-1|few
CASSERAGIQETQYF
TGCGCCAGCAGTGAAAGAGCGGGGATCCAAGAGACCCAGTACTTC
>TRBJ2-1|.|TRBV5-5|.
CASSWGLNNEQFF
TGTGCCAGCAGCTGGGGACTCAACAATGAGCAGTTCTTC
>TRBJ2-5|TRBD1|TRBV29-1|.
CSVPGTAPGAQYF
TGCAGCGTCCCCGGGACAGCCCCAGGGGCCCAGTACTTC
>TRBJ1-4|.|TRBV5-1|.
CASSSGGARREKLFF
TGCGCCAGCAGCAGTGGAGGGGCCCGGAGAGAAAAACTGTTTTTT
>TRBJ1-1|TRBD1|TRBV6-1|.
CASSTGGTEAFF
TGTGCCAGCAGTACAGGGGGCACTGAAGCTTTCTTT
>TRBJ1-4|.|TRBV9|.
CASSGRLGTTNEKLFF
TGTGCCAGCAGCGGACGTCTCGGGACAACTAATGAAAAACTGTTTTTT
>TRBJ2-7|TRBD2|TRBV2|.
CASSEVFWTSSYEQYF
TGTGCCAGCAGTGAAGTTTTCTGGACTAGCTCCTACGAGCAGTACTTC
>TRBJ1-1|TRBD1|TRBV7-9|.
CASSRRDRDGAFF
TGTGCCAGCAGCAGGAGGGACAGGGATGGGGCTTTCTTT